This T cell receptor (beta chain) was observed in a study of graft-versus-host responses after intestinal transplantation. Comments on this clone: Its antigen remains unknown.

Here immunoSEQ multiplex PCR was the method, and the copy in TCRdb shows in-frame clones only, minus some. The sample comprises about 90,000 clones, about 85% of which are singletons, and roughly 0.28% rests with the top ten. Study-wide results and limits: Elevated graft-versus-host to host-versus-graft clonal ratios in allografts were recorded for patients with graft-donor T cell macrochimerism. Declines in HvG clones occurring early post-transplant were associated with peak circulating GvH clone levels.

Germline loops: CDR1 MNHNS, CDR2 SASEGT. The J segment lost 2 bases and the V segment lost 8 bases, leaving 3 bases of the junction unmatched. The CDR3 spans 14 residues. Specimen: unstimulated CD4+ T cells sorted from spleen or lymph node cells, collected before transplant. The TCR sequence derives from a human donor who was the organ donor for an intestinal transplant. This chain connects TRBV6-1 to TRBJ2-1; the match to TRBD2 covers 10 bases. CDR3 DNA: TGTGCCAGCTTAGGACTAGCGGCCTACAATGAGCAGTTCTTC. It codes for CASLGLAAYNEQFF.